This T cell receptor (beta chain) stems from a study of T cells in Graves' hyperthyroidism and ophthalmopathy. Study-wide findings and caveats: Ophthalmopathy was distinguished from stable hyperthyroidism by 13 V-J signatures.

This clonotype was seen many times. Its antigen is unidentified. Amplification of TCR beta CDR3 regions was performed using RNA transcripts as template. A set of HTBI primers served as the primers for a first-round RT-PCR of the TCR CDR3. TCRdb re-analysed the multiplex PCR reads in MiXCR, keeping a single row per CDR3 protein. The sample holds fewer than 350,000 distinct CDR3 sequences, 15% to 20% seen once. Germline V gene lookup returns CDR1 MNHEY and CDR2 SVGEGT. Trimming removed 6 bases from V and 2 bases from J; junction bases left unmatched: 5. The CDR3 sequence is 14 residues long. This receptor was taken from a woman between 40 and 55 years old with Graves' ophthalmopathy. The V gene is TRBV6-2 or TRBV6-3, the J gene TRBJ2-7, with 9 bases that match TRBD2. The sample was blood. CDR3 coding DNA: TGTGCCAGCAGCCGACTAGCGGTAACCTACGAGCAGTACTTC. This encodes CASSRLAVTYEQYF.